The T cell receptor beta chain under discussion was sequenced for a study of blood T cell repertoires in COVID-19. Whole-study context: Spain, Italy and the United States supplied samples that represented acute and convalescent COVID-19.

Each participant's cohort was designated according to participant-reported clinical history. Exposed enrollees encountered a COVID-19 case at some point within 2 weeks before study entry. Per the original methods: Reference gene primers were amplified, and this amplification served to estimate nucleated cell counts. Method: immunoSEQ multiplex PCR; TCRdb's copy keeps in-frame clones and lacks some. V, J and clone size are taken as reported in that table, and D and trimming were inferred from the DNA itself. Of about 150,000 clones in the sample, roughly 90% were seen once. Losses at the gene ends were 0 bases for V and 2 bases for J; bases not matched to a gene: 14. Germline V gene sequence: CDR1 SGHRS, CDR2 YFSETQ. The length of the CDR3 is 18 residues. This clone was counted a single time.

This TCR came from a woman aged 40 to 50 who had been exposed to COVID-19. Sequenced: PBMCs or T cells enriched from blood (not recorded which). The rearrangement links TRBV5-1 to TRBJ2-7, with 7 bases identical to TRBD1. This CDR3 is CASSLAPLDRDLAYEQYF. Here the CDR3 DNA reads TGCGCCAGCAGCTTGGCCCCACTCGACAGGGATCTCGCCTACGAGCAGTACTTC. The variable domain in full, completed from reference TRBV5-1 and TRBJ2-7, reads KAGVTQTPRYLIKTRGQQVTLSCSPISGHRSVSWYQQTPGQGLQFLFEYFSETQRNKGNFPGRFSGRQFSNSRSEMNVSTLELGDSALYLCASSLAPLDRDLAYEQYFGPGTRLTVT.